The T cell receptor beta chain under discussion was sequenced for a study of CD8 T cells in ankylosing spondylitis. Whole-study findings and limits: Researchers report that disease-linked clones proved CD8+ and relatively rare in peripheral blood. The clones that were linked to disease were reported to be significantly enriched in matched synovial fluid samples from ankylosing spondylitis patients. One TCR beta motif, made up of eight or nine highly homologous variants, appeared characteristic of ankylosing spondylitis blood.

This CDR3 has 12 residues. The ends were cut back, 7 bases at V and 0 bases at J, with 10 bases in the middle. Germline V CDR1 and CDR2: SQVTM, ANQGSEA. Each CDR3 protein is one row after TCRdb ran MiXCR on the 5' RACE reads. Among around 130,000 distinct CDR3 sequences, around 7% were seen once, and the ten largest hold approximately 12%. The sample holds a few counts of this clonotype. The antigen is undetermined. This chain joins TRBV29-1 and TRBJ2-7; weak D call: TRBD1 (5 bases). Sequencing was performed on blood, either unsorted or a sorted T cell fraction (not recorded which). This clonotype originated in a male donor with ankylosing spondylitis or in good health (not recorded which). CDR3 sequence reads: CSALTDSYEQYF. The CDR3 bases are TGCAGCGCTCTGACAGACTCCTACGAGCAGTACTTC.